The 30 T cell receptor beta chains given below trace back to one sample, sequenced in a study of Ad26.COV2.S vaccination and SARS-CoV-2 variants (dated by TCRdb to the early 2020s). The method was the immunoSEQ multiplex PCR assay. Here the immuneACCESS table is served through TCRdb, limited to in-frame sequences with V and J called. Missing clones are a known gap in these copies; in checked studies unresolved V genes cover under half, and the rest lacks a known reason. This sample gives over 350,000 clones in total; about 88% of them show up just once. The ten largest account for 3.5% of the sample. The meaning of the sample's treatment or condition label: approximately 18 received Ad26.COV2.S at low or high dose, single or two shots; several received placebo; per-sample allocation not given. For vaccine and placebo recipients, repertoires were sequenced using samples collected on day 63 after the first injection.

The specimen comprised peripheral blood, sampled in a trial of Ad26.COV2.S vaccine versus placebo. The receptors were sampled from a person aged 18 to 65 who received the Ad26.COV2.S COVID-19 vaccine or a placebo.

V gene TRBV12-3 or TRBV12-4 combines with J gene TRBJ2-5; D possibly corresponds to TRBD1 (6 bases). CDR3 size: 12 residues. Trimming shortened V by 6 bases and J by 3 bases, and 8 bases separated the two germline ends. For the CDR3, the DNA is TGTGCCAGCAGCCGGACAGAAGAGACCCAGTACTTC. It yields the protein CASSRTEETQYF.

J is TRBJ2-7 and V is TRBV7-2, with D tentatively TRBD2 (5 bases). Trimming removed 2 bases from V and 5 bases from J, with 7 bases in between. CDR1 is SGHTA and CDR2 is FQGNSA in the germline V gene. The CDR3 spans 12 residues. CDR3 sequence: CASSLLAHEQYF. Written as DNA, the CDR3 is TGTGCCAGCAGCTTACTAGCTCACGAGCAGTACTTC.

The chain couples TRBV7-2 to TRBJ1-2; no definite D call. This CDR3 has 14 residues. CDR1 SGHTA and CDR2 FQGNSA come from the germline V gene. Trimming removed 0 bases at V and 5 bases at J, with 10 bases between. This CDR3 reads CASSLAGEGYGYTF. The CDR3 DNA reads as TGTGCCAGCAGCTTAGCGGGTGAAGGGTATGGCTACACCTTC.

This chain joins TRBV6-6 and TRBJ1-1; maybe TRBD1 (5 bases). Deletions cut 0 bases from V and 5 bases from J, with 10 bases between. The CDR3 consists of 14 residues. In germline, CDR1 is MNHNY, CDR2 SVGAGI (reference sequence). Here the CDR3 DNA reads TGTGCCAGCAGTTACTCGGGGGTTGGAACTGAAGCTTTCTTT. It specifies CASSYSGVGTEAFF.

This clone occurred once. The chain is built from TRBV3-1 (or the pseudogene TRBV3-2) and TRBJ2-3, with 10 bases that match TRBD2. Germline CDR1 reads LGHDT; CDR2 reads YNNKEL (reference sequence). The CDR3 covers 17 residues. V was clipped by 0 bases and J by 0 bases; unmatched bases: 3. DNA of the CDR3: TGTGCCAGCAGCCAAGATCTAGCGGGGGTTAGCACAGATACGCAGTATTTT. Translation: CASSQDLAGVSTDTQYF.

V and J are TRBV27 and TRBJ1-1, with D unclear. This CDR3 contains 13 residues. The V end lost 2 bases, the J end lost 4 bases, and 8 bases lay between the germline ends. Germline V lookup: CDR1 MNHEY, CDR2 SMNVEV (reference sequence). In nucleotides, the CDR3 is TGTGCCAGCAGTTTACCGGGCGGCACTGAAGCTTTCTTT. It codes for CASSLPGGTEAFF.

The chain is built from TRBV11-1 and TRBJ2-1; maybe TRBD2 (5 bases). The CDR3 is made up of 14 amino acids. CDR1 and CDR2 from the germline V gene are SGHAT and FQDESV (reference sequence). Trimming removed 3 bases from V and 3 bases from J, with 9 bases in between. The CDR3 region is CASSFRGNYNEQFF. The DNA for the CDR3 is TGTGCCAGCAGCTTTCGGGGTAACTACAATGAGCAGTTCTTC.

V gene TRBV5-1 combines with J gene TRBJ2-7, with 7 bases fitting TRBD1. The germline V gene has CDR1 SGHRS and CDR2 YFSETQ. This CDR3 is built from 12 residues. The trim removed 5 bases at V and 10 bases at J, leaving 9 bases unmatched. DNA for the CDR3: TGCGCCAGCAGACCCGACAGGGACCACCAGTACTTC. As protein: CASRPDRDHQYF.

V usage is TRBV3-1 (or the pseudogene TRBV3-2) and J usage is TRBJ1-1, with D unclear. The CDR3 has 14 amino acids. V was clipped by 0 bases and J by 10 bases, with 15 bases between them. Germline loops: CDR1 LGHDT, CDR2 YNNKEL (reference sequence). The CDR3 reads CASSQDVSTSRAFF. In DNA form, the CDR3 reads TGTGCCAGCAGCCAAGATGTCTCGACAAGTCGAGCTTTCTTT.

The gene calls are TRBV7-8 and TRBJ2-2, with D possibly being TRBD1 (5 bases). V gave up 2 bases and J gave up 6 bases, with 10 bases separating them. Germline CDR1 reads SGHVS; CDR2 reads FQNEAQ. The CDR3 loop spans 14 amino acids. CDR3 loop: CASSLYRSAGELFF. In DNA form, the CDR3 reads TGTGCCAGCAGCTTATACAGGTCCGCCGGGGAGCTGTTTTTT.

This clone appeared many times. This chain connects TRBV2 to TRBJ1-1; D call uncertain. V lost 7 bases and J lost 0, with 12 bases in between. Per germline, CDR1 SNHLY and CDR2 FYNNEI. This CDR3 contains 14 residues. DNA of the CDR3: TGTGCCAGCACTAGTGTCAACATGAACACTGAAGCTTTCTTT. Translated: CASTSVNMNTEAFF.

The chain couples TRBV3-1 (or the pseudogene TRBV3-2) to TRBJ2-5, with D tentatively TRBD2 (6 bases). CDR1 is LGHDT, CDR2 YNNKEL, per germline (reference sequence). Trimming pared 1 base from V and 2 bases from J, leaving 8 bases between. The CDR3 totals 14 residues. CDR3 sequence: CASSQGLEQETQYF. CDR3 coding DNA: TGTGCCAGCAGCCAAGGACTAGAGCAAGAGACCCAGTACTTC.

The chain recombines TRBV6-5 with TRBJ1-1; 9 nucleotides match TRBD1. The CDR3 spans 14 residues. After removal of 7 bases from V and 6 bases from J, the junction contained 9 bases not matched to a gene. Germline-derived CDR1 and CDR2 are MNHEY and SVGAGI. CDR3 DNA: TGTGCCAGCACCCCCGGGACAGGGATGCCTGAAGCTTTCTTT. It is translated as CASTPGTGMPEAFF.

The chain is built from TRBV10-1 and TRBJ2-1; D remains unclear. The CDR3 extends over 13 amino acids. V dropped 4 bases and J dropped 7 bases, with 11 bases sitting between them. Germline V gene sequence: CDR1 WNHNN, CDR2 SYGVQD (reference sequence). The CDR3 nucleotides read TGCGCCAGCAGTGGGGCAGGCCCAAATGAGCAGTTCTTC. It encodes CASSGAGPNEQFF.

The CDR3 here is CATSRESYSNQPQHF. The CDR3 bases are TGTGCCACCAGCAGAGAAAGTTATAGCAATCAGCCCCAGCATTTT. The chain combines TRBV15 with TRBJ1-5, with D uncertain. The CDR3 contains 15 residues. Trimming removed 0 bases from V and 0 bases from J, with 6 bases in between. The germline V gene encodes CDR1 LNHNV and CDR2 YYDKDF (reference sequence).

The chain links TRBV21-1 to TRBJ2-2; the tabulated D call, TRBD1, remains unverified against the DNA. TRBV21-1 is recorded as a pseudogene. The CDR3 has 17 residues. The CDR3 bases are TGTGCCAGCAGCAAAGAAGGACAGGGGGCGAACACCGGGGAGCTGTTTTTT. This sequence encodes CASSKEGQGANTGELFF.

This chain links TRBV29-1 with TRBJ2-7; no definite D call. There are 14 residues in the CDR3. V lost 2 bases to trimming and J lost 5 bases, with 16 bases between them. Germline-derived CDR1 and CDR2 are SQVTM and ANQGSEA. Here the CDR3 reads CSVEPGDPLHEQYF. CDR3 coding DNA: TGCAGCGTTGAACCGGGCGACCCCCTCCACGAGCAGTACTTC.

The chain joins TRBV28 to TRBJ2-7, with TRBD1 identical over 9 bases. Unmatched junction bases numbered 10, after V lost 5 bases and J lost 5 bases. The germline V gene encodes CDR1 MDHEN and CDR2 SYDVKM. This CDR3 spans 15 amino acids. The CDR3 spells CASSGAGTGHDEQYF. The CDR3, as DNA: TGTGCCAGCAGTGGGGCCGGGACAGGGCATGACGAGCAGTACTTC.

The chain has TRBV2 and TRBJ2-5, with D unresolved. Trimming shortened V by 8 bases and J by 2 bases, and 6 bases separated the two germline ends. The CDR3 covers 11 residues. Germline lookup yields CDR1 SNHLY and CDR2 FYNNEI. The CDR3 nucleotides read TGTGCCAGCGGGCCTCAAGAGACCCAGTACTTC. The encoded protein is CASGPQETQYF.

The gene calls are TRBV6-5 and TRBJ2-2; perhaps TRBD1 as D (5 bases). Trimming stripped 4 bases from V and 5 bases from J, with 11 bases between. Germline CDR1 reads MNHEY; CDR2 reads SVGAGI. The CDR3 runs 14 residues. CDR3 bases: TGTGCCAGCAGTTTTGGGGCCGATACCGGGGAGCTGTTTTTT. It yields the protein CASSFGADTGELFF.

V is TRBV5-6 and J is TRBJ1-5, with D unresolved. Trimming pared 2 bases from V and 7 bases from J, leaving 7 bases between. Per the germline V gene, CDR1 is SGHDT and CDR2 is YYEEEE. The CDR3 has 12 amino acids. The CDR3 loop is CASSLGRQPQHF. In nucleotides, the CDR3 is TGTGCCAGCAGCTTAGGACGGCAGCCCCAGCATTTT.

The chain links TRBV7-2 to TRBJ2-7; tentatively, D is TRBD2 (6 bases). Looked up from germline, CDR1 is SGHTA and CDR2 is FQGNSA. The CDR3 is 15 residues long. The V end was cut by 5 bases, the J end by 0 bases, with 14 bases between. The CDR3 sequence is CASSPQRTNSYEQYF. The CDR3 DNA reads as TGTGCCAGCAGCCCACAACGGACTAACTCCTACGAGCAGTACTTC.

The CDR3 DNA sequence: TGTGCCAGCCGGGGCCTGGGACAGGGAGAAAACACCATATATTTT. Its protein is CASRGLGQGENTIYF. The chain has TRBV27 and TRBJ1-3, with 9 bases identical to TRBD1. Trimming at V came to 8 bases and at J to 6 bases, leaving 11 bases not matched to a gene. This CDR3 is built from 15 residues. Germline V gene sequence: CDR1 MNHEY, CDR2 SMNVEV (reference sequence).

With respect to this clone: Distinct nucleotide sequences in the sample also encode this CDR3. V is TRBV5-6 and J is TRBJ1-1; perhaps TRBD1 as D (5 bases). In germline, CDR1 is SGHDT, CDR2 YYEEEE. V lost 1 base and J 0 bases, leaving 10 bases between the germline ends. The CDR3 sequence is 15 residues long. The CDR3 DNA sequence: TGTGCCAGCAGCTTGACCGGGACGGTGAACACTGAAGCTTTCTTT. It encodes CASSLTGTVNTEAFF.

This clone was seen a single time. The chain uses TRBV13 and TRBJ1-3; D gene unclear. Trimming stripped 3 bases from V and 11 bases from J, with 14 bases between. This CDR3 spans 13 amino acids. Germline CDR1 PRHDT, CDR2 FYEKMQ (reference sequence). CDR3 coding DNA: TGTGCCAGCAGCTTTTTTCCTCTTGGGGCCATATATTTT. Translation gives CASSFFPLGAIYF.

The DNA of the CDR3 is TGTGCCAGCAGCTTAGTTGCTCTAGCGGGGGTGGTGCAGTACTTC. Translated: CASSLVALAGVVQYF. The chain joins TRBV11-2 to TRBJ2-7; TRBD2 matches 10 bases. Trimming at V came to 1 base and at J to 9 bases, leaving 9 bases not matched to a gene. The CDR3 totals 15 residues. Germline-derived CDR1 and CDR2 are SGHAT and FQNNGV.

The rearrangement uses TRBV15 and TRBJ1-4; no definite D call. The CDR3 runs 15 residues. The V and J ends lost 0 bases and 8 bases respectively, with 13 bases between them. Germline assignment: CDR1 LNHNV and CDR2 YYDKDF (reference sequence). CDR3 amino acids: CATSRDRVGGEKLFF. For the CDR3, the DNA is TGTGCCACCAGCAGAGATCGGGTTGGAGGAGAAAAACTGTTTTTT.

The genes are TRBV6-1 and TRBJ2-5; 14 bases align to TRBD2. Per the germline V gene, CDR1 is MNHNS and CDR2 is SASEGT. The CDR3 is 18 residues long. J was trimmed by 5 bases and V by 0 bases; bases with no gene match: 8. CDR3 nucleotide sequence: TGTGCCAGCAGTGAAGCCAGACTAGCGGGGGGGAAGGATGAGACCCAGTACTTC. This encodes CASSEARLAGGKDETQYF.

This rearrangement joins TRBV3-1 (or the pseudogene TRBV3-2) to TRBJ1-1; no clear D gene. V was pared by 4 bases and J by 0 bases, with 9 bases between. The CDR3 extends over 14 amino acids. The germline CDR1 and CDR2 sequences are LGHDT and YNNKEL (reference sequence). CDR3: CASSPQYMNTEAFF. CDR3 nucleotide sequence: TGTGCCAGCAGCCCACAGTACATGAACACTGAAGCTTTCTTT.

The chain joins TRBV7-9 to TRBJ2-1, with D unresolved. The V end was cut by 5 bases, the J end by 1 base, with 12 bases between. This CDR3 is 15 amino acids long. CDR1 is SEHNR and CDR2 is FQNEAQ in the germline V gene (reference sequence). CDR3 region: CASSPVDRSYNEQFF. In nucleotides, the CDR3 is TGTGCCAGCAGCCCCGTGGACCGGTCCTACAATGAGCAGTTCTTC.